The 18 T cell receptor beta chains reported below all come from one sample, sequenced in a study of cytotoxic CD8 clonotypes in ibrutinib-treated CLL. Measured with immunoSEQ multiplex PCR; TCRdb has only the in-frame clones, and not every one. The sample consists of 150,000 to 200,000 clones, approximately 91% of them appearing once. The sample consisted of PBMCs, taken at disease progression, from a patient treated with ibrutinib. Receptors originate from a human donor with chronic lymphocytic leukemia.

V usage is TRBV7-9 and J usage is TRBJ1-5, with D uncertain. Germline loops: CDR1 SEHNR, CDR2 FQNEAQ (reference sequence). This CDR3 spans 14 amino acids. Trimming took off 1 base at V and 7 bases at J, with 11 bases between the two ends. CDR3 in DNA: TGTGCCAGCAGCTTAGAGTGGGAAGACCAGCCCCAGCATTTT. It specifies CASSLEWEDQPQHF.

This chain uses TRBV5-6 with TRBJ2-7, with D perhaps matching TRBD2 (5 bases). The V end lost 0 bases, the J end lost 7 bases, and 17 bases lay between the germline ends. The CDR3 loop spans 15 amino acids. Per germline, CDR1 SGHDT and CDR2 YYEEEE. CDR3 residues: CASSLAPGMEGEQYF. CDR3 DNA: TGTGCCAGCAGCTTGGCTCCCGGGATGGAAGGAGAGCAGTACTTC.

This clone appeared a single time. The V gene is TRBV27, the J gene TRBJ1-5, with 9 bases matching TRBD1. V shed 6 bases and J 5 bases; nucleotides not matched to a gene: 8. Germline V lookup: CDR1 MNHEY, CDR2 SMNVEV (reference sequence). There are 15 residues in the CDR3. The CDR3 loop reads CASRKQGAVYQPQHF. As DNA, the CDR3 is TGTGCCAGCAGAAAACAGGGGGCCGTCTATCAGCCCCAGCATTTT.

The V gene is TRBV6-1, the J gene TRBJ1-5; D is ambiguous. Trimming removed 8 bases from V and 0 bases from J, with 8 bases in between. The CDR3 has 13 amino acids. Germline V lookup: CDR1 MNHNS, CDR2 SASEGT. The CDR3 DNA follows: TGTGCCAGCCTCCGGGATAGCAATCAGCCCCAGCATTTT. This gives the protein CASLRDSNQPQHF.

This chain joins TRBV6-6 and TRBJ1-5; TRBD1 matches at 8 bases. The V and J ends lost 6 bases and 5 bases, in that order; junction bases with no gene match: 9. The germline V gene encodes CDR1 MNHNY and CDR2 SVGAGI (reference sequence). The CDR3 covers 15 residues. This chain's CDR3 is CASRNTGQGDQPQHF. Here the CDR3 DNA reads TGTGCCAGCAGAAACACCGGACAGGGCGATCAGCCCCAGCATTTT.

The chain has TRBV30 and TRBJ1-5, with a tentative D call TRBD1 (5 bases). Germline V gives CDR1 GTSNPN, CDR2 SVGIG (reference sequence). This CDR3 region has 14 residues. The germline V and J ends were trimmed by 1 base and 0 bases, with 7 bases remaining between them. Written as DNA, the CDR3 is TGTGCCTGGAGTGGGACAAATAGCAATCAGCCCCAGCATTTT. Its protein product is CAWSGTNSNQPQHF.

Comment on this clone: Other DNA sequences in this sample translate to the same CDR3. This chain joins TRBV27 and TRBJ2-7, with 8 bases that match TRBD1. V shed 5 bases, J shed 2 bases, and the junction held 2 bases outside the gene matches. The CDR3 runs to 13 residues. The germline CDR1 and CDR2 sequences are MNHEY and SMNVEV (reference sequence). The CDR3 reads CASSQGATYEQYF. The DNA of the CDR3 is TGTGCCAGCAGTCAGGGGGCCACCTACGAGCAGTACTTC.

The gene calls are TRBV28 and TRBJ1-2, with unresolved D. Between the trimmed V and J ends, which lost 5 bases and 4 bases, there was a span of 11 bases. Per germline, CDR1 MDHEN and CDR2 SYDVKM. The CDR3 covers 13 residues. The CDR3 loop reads CASSLGISYGYTF. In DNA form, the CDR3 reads TGTGCCAGCAGTCTTGGTATTTCCTATGGCTACACCTTC.

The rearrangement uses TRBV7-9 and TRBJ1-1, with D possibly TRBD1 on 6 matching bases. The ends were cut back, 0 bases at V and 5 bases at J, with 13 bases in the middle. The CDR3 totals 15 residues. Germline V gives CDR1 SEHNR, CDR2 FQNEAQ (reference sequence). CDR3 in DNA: TGTGCCAGCAGCTTAGCCGGGACACGGAAAACTGAAGCTTTCTTT. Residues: CASSLAGTRKTEAFF.

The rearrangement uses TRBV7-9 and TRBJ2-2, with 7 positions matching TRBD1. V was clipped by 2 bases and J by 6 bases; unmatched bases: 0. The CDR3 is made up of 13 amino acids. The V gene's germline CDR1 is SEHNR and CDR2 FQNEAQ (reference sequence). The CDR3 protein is CASSLQGAGELFF. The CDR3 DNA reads TGTGCCAGCAGCTTACAGGGGGCCGGGGAGCTGTTTTTT.

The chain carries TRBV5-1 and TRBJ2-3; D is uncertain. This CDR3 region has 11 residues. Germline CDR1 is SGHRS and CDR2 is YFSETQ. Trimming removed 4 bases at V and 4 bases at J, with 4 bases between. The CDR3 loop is CASSTSDTQYF. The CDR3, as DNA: TGCGCCAGCAGCACCTCAGATACGCAGTATTTT.

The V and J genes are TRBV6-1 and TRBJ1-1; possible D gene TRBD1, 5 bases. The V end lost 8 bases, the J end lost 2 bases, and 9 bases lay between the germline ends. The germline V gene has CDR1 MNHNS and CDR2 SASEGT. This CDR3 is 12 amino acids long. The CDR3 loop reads CASGRVNTEAFF. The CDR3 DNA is TGTGCCAGCGGCAGGGTAAACACTGAAGCTTTCTTT.

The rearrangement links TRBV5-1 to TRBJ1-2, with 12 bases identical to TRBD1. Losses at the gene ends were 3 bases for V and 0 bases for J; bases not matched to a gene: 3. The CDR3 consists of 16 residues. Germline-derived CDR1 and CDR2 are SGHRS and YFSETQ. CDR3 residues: CASSWGQGAANYGYTF. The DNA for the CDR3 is TGCGCCAGCAGCTGGGGACAGGGGGCAGCTAACTATGGCTACACCTTC.

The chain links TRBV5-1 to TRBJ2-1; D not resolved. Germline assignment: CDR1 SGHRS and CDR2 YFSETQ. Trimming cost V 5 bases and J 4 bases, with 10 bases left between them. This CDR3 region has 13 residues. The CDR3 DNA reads TGCGCCAGCAGGACACGGAGTTACAATGAGCAGTTCTTC. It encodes CASRTRSYNEQFF.

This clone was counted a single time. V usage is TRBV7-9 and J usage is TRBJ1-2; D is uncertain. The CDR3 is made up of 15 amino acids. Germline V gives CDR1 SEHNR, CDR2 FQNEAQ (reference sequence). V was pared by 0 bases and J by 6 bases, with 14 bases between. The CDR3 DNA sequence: TGTGCCAGCAGCTTAGCACCGGGATCACTACATGGCTACACCTTC. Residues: CASSLAPGSLHGYTF.

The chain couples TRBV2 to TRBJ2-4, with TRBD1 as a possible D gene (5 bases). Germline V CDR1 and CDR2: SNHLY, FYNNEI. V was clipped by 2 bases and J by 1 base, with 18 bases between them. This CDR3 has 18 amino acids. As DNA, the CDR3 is TGTGCCAGCAGTGAACTAGTGACAGTCAATAGGGCCAAAAACATTCAGTACTTC. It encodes CASSELVTVNRAKNIQYF.

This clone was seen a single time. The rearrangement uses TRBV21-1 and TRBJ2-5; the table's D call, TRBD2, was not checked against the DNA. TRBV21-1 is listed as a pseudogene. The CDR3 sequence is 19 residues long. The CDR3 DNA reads TGTGCCAGCAGCAACCCGCGACTAGCGGGAGAGGGGCGGCAAGAGACCCAGTACTTC. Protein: CASSNPRLAGEGRQETQYF.

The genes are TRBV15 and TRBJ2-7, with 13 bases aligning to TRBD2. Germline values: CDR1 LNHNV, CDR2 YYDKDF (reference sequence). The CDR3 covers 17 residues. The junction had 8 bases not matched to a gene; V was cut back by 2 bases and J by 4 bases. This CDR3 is CATSRFSGTSGTYEQYF. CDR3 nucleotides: TGTGCCACCAGCAGATTTAGCGGGACTAGCGGGACTTACGAGCAGTACTTC.